This T cell receptor (beta chain) was observed in a study of breast tumors, draining lymph nodes, adjacent tissues. The table lists this clonotype with many counts. TCRdb independently ran MiXCR on the multiplex PCR reads; one entry per CDR3 protein. In the table there are a few hundred thousand distinct CDR3 sequences, less than 40% of which are singletons. Samples came from axillary lymph nodes draining the breast cancer. Germline CDR1 and CDR2: DFQATT and SNEGSKA (reference sequence). The germline V and J ends were trimmed by 6 bases and 5 bases, with 16 bases remaining between them. There are 13 residues in the CDR3.

The sample consisted of axillary lymph node tissue. The chain uses TRBV20-1 and TRBJ2-5, with D possibly TRBD2 on 6 matching bases. This clonotype originated in a female donor with breast cancer. Some clones in this sample may be carry-over from other donors' samples. The CDR3 nucleotides are TGCAGTGCGGGGGGAGGTTTTCGCGAGACCCAGTACTTC. Translated, it gives CSAGGGFRETQYF.